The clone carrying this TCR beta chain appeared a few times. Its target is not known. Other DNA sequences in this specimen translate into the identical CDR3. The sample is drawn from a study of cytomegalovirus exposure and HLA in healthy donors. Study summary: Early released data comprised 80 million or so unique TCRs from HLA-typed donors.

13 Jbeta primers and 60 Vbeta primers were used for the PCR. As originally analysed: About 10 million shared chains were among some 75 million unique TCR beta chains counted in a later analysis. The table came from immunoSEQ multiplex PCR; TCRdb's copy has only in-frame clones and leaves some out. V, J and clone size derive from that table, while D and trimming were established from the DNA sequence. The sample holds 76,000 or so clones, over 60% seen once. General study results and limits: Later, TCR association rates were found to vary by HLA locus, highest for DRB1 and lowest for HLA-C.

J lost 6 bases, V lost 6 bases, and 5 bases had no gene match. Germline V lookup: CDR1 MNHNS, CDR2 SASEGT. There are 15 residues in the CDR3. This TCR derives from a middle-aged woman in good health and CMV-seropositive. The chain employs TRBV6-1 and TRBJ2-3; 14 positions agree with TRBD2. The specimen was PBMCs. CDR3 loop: CASRLGLAGADTQYF. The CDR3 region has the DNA TGTGCCAGCAGATTGGGACTAGCGGGAGCGGATACGCAGTATTTT.